Each of the 18 T cell receptor beta chains below was sequenced from the same sample in a study of post-analysis software for immune sequencing data. What these receptors recognize is not known. General study results and limits: Comparison of patients with controls showed five TRBV segments more frequent in patients, TRBV5-6, TRBV5-1 and TRBV20-1 among them.

Carried by the TCR beta cDNA libraries were unique molecular identifiers. TCRdb used MiXCR to reprocess the PCR reads, holding one entry per CDR3 protein. Among about 620,000 distinct CDR3 sequences listed, 44% were seen once. What was sequenced was blood. All receptors come from a girl between 5 and 17 years old with multiple sclerosis.

The chain uses TRBV7-9 and TRBJ1-2; D not certain. V gave up 5 bases and J gave up 8 bases, with 18 bases separating them. The CDR3 covers 14 residues. The germline V gene has CDR1 SEHNR and CDR2 FQNEAQ (reference sequence). The CDR3 reads CASSPPGPLRGYTF. CDR3 bases: TGTGCCAGCAGCCCCCCAGGACCCTTACGAGGCTACACCTTC.

The rearrangement joins TRBV10-2 to TRBJ2-2; 8 nucleotides line up with TRBD2. The CDR3 runs to 12 residues. CDR1 is WSHSY, CDR2 SAAADI, per germline. The V gene end was trimmed by 6 bases and the J gene end by 8 bases; junction bases not matched to a gene: 2. Here the CDR3 reads CASRGLVGELFF. The CDR3 nucleotides are TGCGCCAGCAGGGGACTAGTGGGGGAGCTGTTTTTT.

This clonotype was seen just once. CDR3 amino acids: CASSAAWGQEAFF. The CDR3 DNA sequence: TGTGCCAGCAGCGCCGCCTGGGGACAGGAAGCTTTCTTT. The chain carries TRBV6-1 and TRBJ1-1, with 7 bases that match TRBD1. V shed 6 bases and J 8 bases; nucleotides not matched to a gene: 9. The germline V gene has CDR1 MNHNS and CDR2 SASEGT. This CDR3 spans 13 amino acids.

The CDR3 spells CAITSDQYNEQFF. The CDR3 DNA is TGTGCCATCACTAGCGACCAATACAATGAGCAGTTCTTC. The genes are TRBV10-3 and TRBJ2-1, with a tentative D call TRBD2 (6 bases). V was pared by 7 bases and J by 4 bases, with 11 bases between. The CDR3 has 13 amino acids. From germline, CDR1 is ENHRY and CDR2 SYGVKD.

V usage is TRBV12-3 or TRBV12-4 and J usage is TRBJ2-7; D may be TRBD1 (6 bases). Deletions cut 5 bases from V and 5 bases from J, with 16 bases between. There are 14 residues in the CDR3. CDR3 amino acids: CASSQQGKNHEQYV. The DNA of the CDR3 is TGTGCCAGCAGTCAACAGGGAAAGAACCACGAGCAGTACGTC.

This clonotype has a handful of counts. The chain uses TRBV12-3 or TRBV12-4 and TRBJ1-1; D gene unclear. This CDR3 spans 13 amino acids. Trimming took 2 bases from V and 1 from J, leaving 5 bases between them. The CDR3 protein is CASSLHPNTEAFF. DNA of the CDR3: TGTGCCAGCAGTTTACACCCGAACACTGAAGCTTTCTTT.

This clonotype has a handful of counts. The rearrangement links TRBV20-1 to TRBJ2-5; D unclear. V lost 2 bases and J lost 0, with 7 bases in between. In germline, CDR1 is DFQATT, CDR2 SNEGSKA (reference sequence). The CDR3 is made up of 13 amino acids. The CDR3 DNA reads as TGCAGTGCTAGATCTGAGAACCAAGAGACCCAGTACTTC. This translates into CSARSENQETQYF.

This clonotype was seen a few times. The gene calls are TRBV20-1 and TRBJ1-5, with 8 bases that match TRBD1. CDR1 is DFQATT and CDR2 is SNEGSKA in the germline V gene (reference sequence). The CDR3 length is 14 residues. The V and J ends lost 3 bases and 9 bases, in that order; junction bases with no gene match: 10. The CDR3 sequence: CSASEGQAVRPQHF. The CDR3 DNA is TGCAGTGCTAGTGAGGGACAGGCCGTTCGGCCCCAGCATTTT.

This clonotype was detected only a few times. The rearrangement joins TRBV6-2 or TRBV6-3 to TRBJ2-5; 7 nucleotides align to TRBD1. Germline V gene data show CDR1 as MNHEY and CDR2 as SVGEGT. The CDR3 consists of 17 residues. V dropped 5 bases and J dropped 2; count of bases not matched to a gene: 14. This CDR3 is CASSRLKPGTVQETQYF. In DNA, the CDR3 is TGTGCCAGCAGTAGGCTCAAACCCGGGACAGTGCAAGAGACCCAGTACTTC.

This chain connects TRBV7-2 to TRBJ2-3; TRBD2 matches 12 bases. CDR1 is SGHTA, CDR2 FQGNSA, per germline. The CDR3 totals 16 residues. Losses at the gene ends were 1 base for V and 5 bases for J; bases not matched to a gene: 4. The CDR3: CASSLVASGGEDTQYF. The CDR3 DNA reads TGTGCCAGCAGCTTAGTGGCTAGCGGGGGGGAAGATACGCAGTATTTT.

This sequence joins TRBV5-1 and TRBJ2-3, with D maybe TRBD2 (6 bases). Germline lookup yields CDR1 SGHRS and CDR2 YFSETQ. The CDR3 totals 14 residues. The V end was cut by 3 bases, the J end by 8 bases, with 16 bases between. The CDR3 sequence is CASSSPPAGGTQYF. The DNA of the CDR3 is TGCGCCAGCAGCTCCCCCCCCGCCGGGGGTACGCAGTATTTT.

Only a few counts were recorded for this clonotype. The rearrangement joins TRBV5-1 to TRBJ1-1, with D maybe TRBD1 (5 bases). V dropped 0 bases and J dropped 3 bases, with 12 bases sitting between them. CDR1 and CDR2 (germline): SGHRS, YFSETQ. The CDR3 length is 15 residues. The CDR3 DNA sequence: TGCGCCAGCAGCTTGGAAGGGACGAGCTACACTGAAGCTTTCTTT. As protein: CASSLEGTSYTEAFF.

The chain has TRBV14 and TRBJ2-7; TRBD1 matches 7 bases. The J call may not be correct, given that the DNA end is closer to TRBJ2-5. The CDR3 loop spans 14 amino acids. In germline, CDR1 is SGHDN, CDR2 FVKESK. In DNA, the CDR3 is TGTGCCAGCAGCCGGACAGGATGGGAAGAGACCCAGTACTTC. It specifies CASSRTGWEETQYF.

The sample holds a few counts of this clonotype. The chain employs TRBV7-8 and TRBJ2-7, with no clear D. The length of the CDR3 is 13 residues. Trimming left V 4 bases short and J 4 bases short, with 11 bases between. The germline V gene has CDR1 SGHVS and CDR2 FQNEAQ. The CDR3, as DNA: TGTGCCAGCAGCTCATTTAATAGTTACGAGCAGTACTTC. Translation gives CASSSFNSYEQYF. The complete variable domain, with remaining parts taken from reference TRBV7-8 and TRBJ2-7, reads GAGVSQSPRYKVAKRGQDVALRCDPISGHVSLFWYQQALGQGPEFLTYFQNEAQLDKSGLPSDRFFAERPEGSVSTLKIQRTQQEDSAVYLCASSSFNSYEQYFGPGTRLTVT.

J is TRBJ1-1 and V is TRBV12-3 or TRBV12-4; the D is unclear. The V end was cut by 10 bases, the J end by 6 bases, with 15 bases between. The CDR3 sequence is 12 residues long. The CDR3 reads CATRLGSSEAFF. The CDR3 DNA reads TGTGCCACCCGCTTGGGGAGCTCTGAAGCTTTCTTT.

The chain uses TRBV6-6 and TRBJ1-5, with D unresolved. Trimming removed 5 bases from V and 5 bases from J, with 19 bases in between. Germline lookup yields CDR1 MNHNY and CDR2 SVGAGI (reference sequence). The CDR3 is 16 residues long. The CDR3 spells CASSLSGQSRYQPQHF. The CDR3 DNA follows: TGTGCCAGCAGTCTATCGGGCCAATCCAGATATCAGCCCCAGCATTTT.

The chain couples TRBV20-1 to TRBJ2-7; TRBD1 aligns across 7 bases. Germline V gene sequence: CDR1 DFQATT, CDR2 SNEGSKA (reference sequence). V shed 4 bases, J shed 2 bases, and the junction held 11 bases outside the gene matches. The CDR3 is 15 amino acids. The CDR3 loop reads CSAMFTGTAAYEQYF. In DNA form, the CDR3 reads TGCAGTGCTATGTTTACCGGGACAGCAGCCTACGAGCAGTACTTC.

This clonotype was counted a few times. V gene TRBV6-2 or TRBV6-3 combines with J gene TRBJ2-7; 13 nucleotides align to TRBD2. The J call is uncertain, as TRBJ2-5 better fits the DNA end. CDR3 size: 16 residues. Germline V lookup: CDR1 MNHEY, CDR2 SVGEGT. This CDR3 is CASSYSGLAGHETQYF. The CDR3 coding sequence is TGTGCCAGCAGTTACTCGGGACTAGCGGGACATGAGACCCAGTACTTC.